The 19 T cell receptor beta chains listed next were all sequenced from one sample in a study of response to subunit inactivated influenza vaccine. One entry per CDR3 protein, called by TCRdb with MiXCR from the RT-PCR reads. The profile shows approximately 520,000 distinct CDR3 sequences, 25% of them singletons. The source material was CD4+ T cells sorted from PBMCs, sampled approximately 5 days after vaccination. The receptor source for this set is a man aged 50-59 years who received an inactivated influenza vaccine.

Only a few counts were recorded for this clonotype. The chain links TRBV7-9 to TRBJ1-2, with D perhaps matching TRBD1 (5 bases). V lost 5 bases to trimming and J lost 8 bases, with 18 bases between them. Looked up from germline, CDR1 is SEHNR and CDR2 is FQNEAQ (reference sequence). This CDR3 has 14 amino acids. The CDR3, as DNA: TGTGCCAGCAGCCCGAACACGGAGGGGAGAGGCTACACCTTC. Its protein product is CASSPNTEGRGYTF.

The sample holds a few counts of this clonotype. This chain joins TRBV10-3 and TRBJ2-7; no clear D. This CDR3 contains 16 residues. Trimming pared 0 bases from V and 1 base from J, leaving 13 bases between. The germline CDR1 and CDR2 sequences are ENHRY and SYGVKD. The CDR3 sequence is CAISESDRSGSYEQYF. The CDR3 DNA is TGTGCCATCAGTGAGTCGGATCGTTCTGGGTCCTACGAGCAGTACTTC.

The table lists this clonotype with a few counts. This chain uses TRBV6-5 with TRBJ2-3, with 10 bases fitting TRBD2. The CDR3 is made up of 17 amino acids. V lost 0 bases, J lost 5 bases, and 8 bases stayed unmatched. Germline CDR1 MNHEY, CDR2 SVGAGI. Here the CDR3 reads CASSYSGSGRAVDTQYF. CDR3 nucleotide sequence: TGTGCCAGCAGTTACTCGGGGAGCGGGAGGGCCGTAGATACGCAGTATTTT.

CDR3 nucleotides: TGCAGCGTTGAAGAAGGGGCTTTCTTT. Protein: CSVEEGAFF. This chain connects TRBV29-1 to TRBJ1-1; D ambiguous. The CDR3 runs to 9 residues. V lost 0 bases and J lost 11, with 4 bases in between. The germline V gene encodes CDR1 SQVTM and CDR2 ANQGSEA.

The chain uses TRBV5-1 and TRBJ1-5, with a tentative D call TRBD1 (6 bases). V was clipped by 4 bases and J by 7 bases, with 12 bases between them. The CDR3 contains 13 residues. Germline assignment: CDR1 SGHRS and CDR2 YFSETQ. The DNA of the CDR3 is TGCGCCAGCAGCCGGACAGTGGGGCAGCCCCAGCATTTT. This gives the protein CASSRTVGQPQHF.

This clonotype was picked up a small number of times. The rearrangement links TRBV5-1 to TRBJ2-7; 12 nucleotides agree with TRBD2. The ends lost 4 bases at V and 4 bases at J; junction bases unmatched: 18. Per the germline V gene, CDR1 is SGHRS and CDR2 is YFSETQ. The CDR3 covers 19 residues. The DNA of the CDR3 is TGCGCCAGCAGCCCTACCTCACTAGCGGGGGGCCTTCTGACTTACGAGCAGTACTTC. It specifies CASSPTSLAGGLLTYEQYF.

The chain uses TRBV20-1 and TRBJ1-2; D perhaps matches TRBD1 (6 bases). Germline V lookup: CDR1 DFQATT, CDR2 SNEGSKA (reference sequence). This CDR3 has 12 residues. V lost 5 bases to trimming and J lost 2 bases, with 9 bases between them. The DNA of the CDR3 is TGCAGTGCTCCCGACAGGAACTATGGCTACACCTTC. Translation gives CSAPDRNYGYTF.

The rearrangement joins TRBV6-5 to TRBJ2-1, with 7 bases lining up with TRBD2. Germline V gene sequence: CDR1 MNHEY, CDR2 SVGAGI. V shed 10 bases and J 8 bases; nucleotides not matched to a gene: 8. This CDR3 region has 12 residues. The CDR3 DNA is TGTGCCACCAGACTAGCATTCGATGAGCAGTTCTTC. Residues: CATRLAFDEQFF.

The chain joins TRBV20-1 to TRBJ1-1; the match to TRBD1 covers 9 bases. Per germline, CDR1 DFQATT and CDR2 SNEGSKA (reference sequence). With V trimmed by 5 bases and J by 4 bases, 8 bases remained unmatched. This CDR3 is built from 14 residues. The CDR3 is CSAFKTGGGTEAFF. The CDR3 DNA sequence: TGCAGTGCTTTTAAGACAGGGGGAGGCACTGAAGCTTTCTTT.

The CDR3 loop reads CSVERGGTDTQYF. The CDR3 nucleotides read TGCAGCGTTGAAAGGGGTGGCACAGATACGCAGTATTTT. The chain couples TRBV29-1 to TRBJ2-3, with D possibly matching TRBD1 (5 bases). Trimming took 2 bases from V and 1 from J, leaving 7 bases between them. The CDR3 spans 13 residues. Germline-derived CDR1 and CDR2 are SQVTM and ANQGSEA.

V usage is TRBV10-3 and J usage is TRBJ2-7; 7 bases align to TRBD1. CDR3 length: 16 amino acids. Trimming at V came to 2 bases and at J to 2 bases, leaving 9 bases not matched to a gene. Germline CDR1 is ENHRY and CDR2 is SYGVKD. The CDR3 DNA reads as TGTGCCATCAGTGAGAGAAGGACAGGCTCACCCTACGAGCAGTACTTC. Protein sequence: CAISERRTGSPYEQYF.

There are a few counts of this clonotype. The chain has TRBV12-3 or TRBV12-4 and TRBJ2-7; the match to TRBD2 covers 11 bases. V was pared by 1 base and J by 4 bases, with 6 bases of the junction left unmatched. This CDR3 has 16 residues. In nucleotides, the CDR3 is TGTGCCAGCAGTTTAGGTGTTAGCGGGGGGGCTTACGAGCAGTACTTC. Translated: CASSLGVSGGAYEQYF.

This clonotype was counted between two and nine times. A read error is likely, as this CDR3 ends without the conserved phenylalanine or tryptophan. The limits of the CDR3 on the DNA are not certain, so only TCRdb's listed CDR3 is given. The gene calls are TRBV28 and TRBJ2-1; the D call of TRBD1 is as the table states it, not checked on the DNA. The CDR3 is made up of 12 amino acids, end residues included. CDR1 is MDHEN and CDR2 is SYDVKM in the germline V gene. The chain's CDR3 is CASSSGVPTQTL.

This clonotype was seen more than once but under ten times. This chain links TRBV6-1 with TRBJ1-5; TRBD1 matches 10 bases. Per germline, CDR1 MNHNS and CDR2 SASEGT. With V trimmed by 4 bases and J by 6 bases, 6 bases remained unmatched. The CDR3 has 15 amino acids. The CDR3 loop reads CASSADRGRGQPQHF. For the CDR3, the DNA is TGTGCCAGCAGTGCAGACAGGGGGCGAGGTCAGCCCCAGCATTTT.

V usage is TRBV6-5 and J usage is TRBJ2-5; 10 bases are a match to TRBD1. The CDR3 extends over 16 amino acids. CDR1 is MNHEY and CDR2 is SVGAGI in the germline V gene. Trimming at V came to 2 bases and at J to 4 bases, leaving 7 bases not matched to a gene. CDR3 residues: CASSYRQGAYGETQYF. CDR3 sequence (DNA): TGTGCCAGCAGTTACAGACAGGGGGCATATGGAGAGACCCAGTACTTC.

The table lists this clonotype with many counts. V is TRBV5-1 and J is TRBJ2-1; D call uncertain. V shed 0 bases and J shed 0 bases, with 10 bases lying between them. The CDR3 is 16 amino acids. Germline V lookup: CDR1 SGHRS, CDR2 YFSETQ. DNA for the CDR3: TGCGCCAGCAGCTTGGAGTGGATAACCTCCTACAATGAGCAGTTCTTC. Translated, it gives CASSLEWITSYNEQFF.

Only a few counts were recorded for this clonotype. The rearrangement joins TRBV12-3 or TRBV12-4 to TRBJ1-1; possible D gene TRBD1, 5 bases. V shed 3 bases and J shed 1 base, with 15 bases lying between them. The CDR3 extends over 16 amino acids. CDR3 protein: CASSFGGRVGNTEAFF. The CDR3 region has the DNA TGTGCCAGCAGTTTTGGAGGCAGGGTGGGGAACACTGAAGCTTTCTTT.

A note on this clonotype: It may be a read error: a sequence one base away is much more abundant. The CDR3 protein is CASTLTSGFRGKQYF. CDR3 nucleotides: TGTGCCAGCACTTTGACTAGCGGGTTCCGCGGGAAGCAGTACTTC. V is TRBV12-3 or TRBV12-4 and J is TRBJ2-7, with TRBD2 matching 10 bases. Losses at the gene ends were 7 bases for V and 8 bases for J; bases not matched to a gene: 14. The CDR3 length is 15 residues.

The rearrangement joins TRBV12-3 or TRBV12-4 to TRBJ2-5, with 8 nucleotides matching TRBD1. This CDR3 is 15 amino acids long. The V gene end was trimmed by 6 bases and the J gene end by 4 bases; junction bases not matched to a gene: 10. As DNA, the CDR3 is TGTGCCAGCAGCCCTAGCCAGGGGGCGCGAGAGACCCAGTACTTC. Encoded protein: CASSPSQGARETQYF.